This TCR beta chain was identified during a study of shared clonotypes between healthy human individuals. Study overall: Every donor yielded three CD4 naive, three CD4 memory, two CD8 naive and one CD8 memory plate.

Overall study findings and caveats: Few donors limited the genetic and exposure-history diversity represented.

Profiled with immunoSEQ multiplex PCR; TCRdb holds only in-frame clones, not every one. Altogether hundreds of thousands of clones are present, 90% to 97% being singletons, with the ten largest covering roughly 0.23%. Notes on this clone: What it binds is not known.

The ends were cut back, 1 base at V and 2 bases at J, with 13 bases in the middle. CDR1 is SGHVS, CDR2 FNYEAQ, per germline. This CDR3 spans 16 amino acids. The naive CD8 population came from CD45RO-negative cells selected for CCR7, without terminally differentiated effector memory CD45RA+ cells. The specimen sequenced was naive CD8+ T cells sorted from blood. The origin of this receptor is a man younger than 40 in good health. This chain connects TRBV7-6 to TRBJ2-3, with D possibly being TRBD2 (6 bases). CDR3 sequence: CASSLGESGLTDTQYF. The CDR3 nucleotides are TGTGCCAGCAGCTTAGGGGAGAGCGGGCTCACAGATACGCAGTATTTT. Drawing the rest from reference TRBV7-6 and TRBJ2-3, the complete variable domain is GAGVSQSPRYKVTKRGQDVALRCDPISGHVSLYWYRQALGQGPEFLTYFNYEAQQDKSGLPNDRFSAERPEGSISTLTIQRTEQRDSAMYRCASSLGESGLTDTQYFGPGTRLTVL.